This TCR beta chain was sequenced during a study of cytomegalovirus exposure and HLA in healthy donors. PCR employed 60 Vbeta and 13 Jbeta primers. Here immunoSEQ multiplex PCR was the method, and the copy in TCRdb shows in-frame clones only, minus some. Here the sample spans approximately 190,000 clones, more than 65% being singletons. Germline V gene lookup returns CDR1 GTSNPN and CDR2 SVGIG (reference sequence). V shed 2 bases, J shed 5 bases, and the junction held 11 bases outside the gene matches. This CDR3 spans 16 amino acids. Input material: PBMCs. The rearrangement uses TRBV30 and TRBJ2-5; 10 nucleotides align to TRBD1. This TCR derives from a man aged 35-49 years in good health and CMV-seropositive. The CDR3 DNA is TGTGCCTGGAGTAACCGAAGACAGGGGGCAGGGGAGACCCAGTACTTC. Its protein is CAWSNRRQGAGETQYF. The full variable domain, in which reference TRBV30 and TRBJ2-5 provide the parts outside the CDR3, is SQTIHQWPATLVQPVGSPLSLECTVEGTSNPNLYWYRQAAGRGLQLLFYSVGIGQISSEVPQNLSASRPQDRQFILSSKKLLLSDSGFYLCAWSNRRQGAGETQYFGPGTRLLVL.